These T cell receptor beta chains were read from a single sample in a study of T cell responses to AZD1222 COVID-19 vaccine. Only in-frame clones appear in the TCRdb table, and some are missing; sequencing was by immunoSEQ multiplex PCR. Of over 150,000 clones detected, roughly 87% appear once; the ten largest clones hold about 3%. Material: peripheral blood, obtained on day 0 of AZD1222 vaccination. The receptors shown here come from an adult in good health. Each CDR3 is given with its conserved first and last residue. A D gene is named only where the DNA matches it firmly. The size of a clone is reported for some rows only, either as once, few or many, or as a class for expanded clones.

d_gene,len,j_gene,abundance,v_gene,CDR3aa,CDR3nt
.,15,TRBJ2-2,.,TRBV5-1,CASSLLGGDTGELFF,TGCGCCAGCAGCTTGCTGGGGGGTGACACCGGGGAGCTGTTTTTT
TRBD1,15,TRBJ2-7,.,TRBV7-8,CASRTGDRVIYEQYF,TGTGCCAGCAGGACAGGCGACAGGGTTATCTACGAGCAGTACTTC
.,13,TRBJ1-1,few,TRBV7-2,CASSLAGGMEAFF,TGTGCCAGCAGCTTAGCGGGAGGTATGGAAGCTTTCTTT
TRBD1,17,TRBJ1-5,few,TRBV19,CASSTSGTGGSNQPQHF,TGTGCCAGTAGTACCTCCGGGACAGGGGGGAGCAATCAGCCCCAGCATTTT
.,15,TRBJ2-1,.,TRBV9,CASSGGRNGYNEQFF,TGTGCCAGCAGCGGGGGGAGAAACGGTTACAATGAGCAGTTCTTC
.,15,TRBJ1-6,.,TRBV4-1,CASSRSTAPNSPLHF,TGCGCCAGCAGCCGCTCAACAGCTCCAAATTCACCCCTCCACTTT
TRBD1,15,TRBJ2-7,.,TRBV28,CASSLGTASSYEQYF,TGTGCCAGCAGTTTAGGGACAGCTAGCTCCTACGAGCAGTACTTC
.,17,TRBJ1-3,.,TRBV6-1,CASSGVVRGPSGNTIYF,TGTGCCAGCAGTGGGGTGGTTAGGGGCCCCTCTGGAAACACCATATATTTT
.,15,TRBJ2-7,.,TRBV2,CASRWGAGNSYEQYF,TGTGCCAGCAGGTGGGGTGCGGGGAACTCCTACGAGCAGTACTTC
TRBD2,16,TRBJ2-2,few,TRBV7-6,CASSGQREGNTGELFF,TGTGCCAGCAGCGGCCAGCGGGAAGGGAACACCGGGGAGCTGTTTTTT
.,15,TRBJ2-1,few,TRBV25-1,CASSEYIGGDDEQFF,TGTGCCAGCAGTGAATATATTGGGGGTGACGATGAGCAGTTCTTC
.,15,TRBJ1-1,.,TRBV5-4,CASSLGGPTTVGAFF,TGTGCCAGCAGCTTAGGGGGACCGACGACAGTTGGAGCTTTCTTT
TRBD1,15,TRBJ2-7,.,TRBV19,CASSIRDRDSYEQYF,TGTGCCAGTAGTATACGGGACAGGGACTCCTACGAGCAGTACTTC
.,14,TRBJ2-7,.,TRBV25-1,CASSPRGVSYEQYF,TGTGCCAGCAGTCCGAGGGGCGTTTCCTACGAGCAGTACTTC
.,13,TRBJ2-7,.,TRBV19,CASSRSGTYEQYF,TGTGCCAGTAGTCGATCAGGGACCTACGAGCAGTACTTC
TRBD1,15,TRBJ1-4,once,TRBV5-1,CASSRQGAIGEKLFF,TGCGCCAGCAGTAGACAGGGGGCAATAGGTGAAAAACTGTTTTTT
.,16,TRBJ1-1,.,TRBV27,CASSSGTVKRYTEAFF,TGTGCCAGCAGTTCCGGAACTGTAAAAAGGTACACTGAAGCTTTCTTT
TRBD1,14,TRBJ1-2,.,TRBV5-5,CASSLATGDYGYTF,TGTGCCAGCAGCTTGGCAACAGGGGACTATGGCTACACCTTC
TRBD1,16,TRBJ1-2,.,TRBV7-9,CASSLGRGQGNYGYTF,TGTGCCAGCAGCTTAGGGAGGGGACAGGGGAACTATGGCTACACCTTC
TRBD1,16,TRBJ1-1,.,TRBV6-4,CASSLPGDSYNTEAFF,TGTGCCAGCAGCCTACCGGGGGACAGCTATAACACTGAAGCTTTCTTT
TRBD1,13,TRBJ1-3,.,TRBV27,CASWDRAGNTIYF,TGTGCCAGTTGGGACAGGGCTGGAAACACCATATATTTT
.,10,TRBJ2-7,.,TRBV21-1,CASSKGSSYF,TGTGCCAGCAGCAAAGGGTCCTCCTACTTC
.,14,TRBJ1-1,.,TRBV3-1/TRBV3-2,CASSQSSSYTEAFF,TGTGCCAGCAGCCAAAGCAGCTCCTACACTGAAGCTTTCTTT
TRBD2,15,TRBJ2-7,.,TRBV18,CASSPGGTTSYEQYF,TGTGCCAGCTCCCCCGGGGGGACGACGTCCTACGAGCAGTACTTC
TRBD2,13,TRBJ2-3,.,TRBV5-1,CASGLAESYTQYF,TGCGCCAGCGGACTAGCGGAGTCTTATACGCAGTATTTT
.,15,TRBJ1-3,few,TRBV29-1,CSVGQTFRTGNTIYF,TGCAGCGTTGGGCAGACCTTTAGAACTGGAAACACCATATATTTT
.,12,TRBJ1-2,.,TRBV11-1,CASSNGGYGYTF,TGTGCCAGCAGCAACGGAGGCTATGGCTACACCTTC
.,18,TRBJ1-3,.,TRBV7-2,CASSRPGREGSSGNTIYF,TGTGCCAGCAGCCGGCCAGGGAGGGAGGGCAGCTCTGGAAACACCATATATTTT
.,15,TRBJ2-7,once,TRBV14,CASSRWRASSYEQYF,TGTGCCAGCAGCCGATGGAGAGCTAGCTCCTACGAGCAGTACTTC
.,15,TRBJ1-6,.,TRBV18,CASSPLVGAESPLHF,TGTGCCAGCTCACCACTTGTAGGGGCGGAATCACCCCTCCACTTT
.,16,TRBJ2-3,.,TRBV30,CAWSEGGSRDTDTQYF,TGTGCCTGGAGCGAAGGCGGTAGCAGGGACACAGATACGCAGTATTTT
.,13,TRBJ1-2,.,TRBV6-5,CASRTDRPYGYTF,TGTGCCAGCAGGACGGACAGACCTTATGGCTACACCTTC
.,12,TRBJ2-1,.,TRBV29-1,CSVEGLGNEQFF,TGCAGCGTTGAAGGCCTGGGCAATGAGCAGTTCTTC
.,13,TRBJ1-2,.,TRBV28,CASSFPGSYGYTF,TGTGCCAGCAGTTTCCCAGGGAGCTATGGCTACACCTTC
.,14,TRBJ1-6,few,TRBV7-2,CASSPSSYNSPLHF,TGTGCCAGCTCACCGAGCTCCTATAATTCACCCCTCCACTTT
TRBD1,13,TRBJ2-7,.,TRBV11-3,CASSGQGAFEQYF,TGTGCCAGCAGCGGACAGGGGGCGTTTGAGCAGTACTTC
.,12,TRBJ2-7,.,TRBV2,CASSWTVNEQYF,TGTGCCAGCAGCTGGACAGTTAACGAGCAGTACTTC
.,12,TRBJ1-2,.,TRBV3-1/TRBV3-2,CASSQYREGYTF,TGTGCCAGCAGCCAGTACCGGGAGGGCTACACCTTC
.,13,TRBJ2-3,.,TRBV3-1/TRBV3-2,CASSQINTDTQYF,TGTGCCAGCAGCCAGATAAACACAGATACGCAGTATTTT
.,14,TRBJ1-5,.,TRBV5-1,CASSWDGGNQPQHF,TGCGCCAGCAGCTGGGACGGTGGTAATCAGCCCCAGCATTTT
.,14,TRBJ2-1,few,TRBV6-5,CASCLGGSYNEQFF,TGTGCCAGTTGTTTGGGCGGCTCCTACAATGAGCAGTTCTTC
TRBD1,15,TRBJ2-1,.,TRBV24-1,CATSDRTGVYNEQFF,TGTGCCACCAGTGATAGGACAGGGGTCTACAATGAGCAGTTCTTC
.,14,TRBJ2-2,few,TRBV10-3,CAISEMIDPGELFF,TGTGCCATCAGTGAGATGATAGACCCCGGGGAGCTGTTTTTT
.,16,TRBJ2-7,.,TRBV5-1,CASSRANVAVSDEQYF,TGCGCCAGCAGCCGAGCGAATGTAGCGGTAAGCGACGAGCAGTACTTC
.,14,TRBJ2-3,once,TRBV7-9,CASSLPGGTDTQYF,TGTGCCAGCAGCCTTCCGGGGGGCACAGATACGCAGTATTTT
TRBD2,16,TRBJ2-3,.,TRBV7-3,CASSSRLAGGADTQYF,TGTGCCAGCAGCTCCCGACTAGCGGGAGGAGCAGATACGCAGTATTTT
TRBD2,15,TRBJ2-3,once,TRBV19,CASIVTSGATDTQYF,TGTGCCAGTATTGTGACTAGCGGGGCCACAGATACGCAGTATTTT